This is a list of T cell receptor beta chains from one sample in a study of T cell repertoires in cytomegalovirus infection. Their antigens are not known. TCRdb re-analysed the reads in MiXCR, keeping a single row per CDR3 protein. The sample yields tens of thousands of distinct CDR3 sequences, roughly 25% seen once. The specimen was CD8+ T cells from cultured PBMCs, collected from culture after CMV antigen stimulation. These receptors all stem from a human donor in good health (CMV status not recorded). Some clones in this sample may be carry-over from other donors' samples. The CDR3 runs from the conserved cysteine through the conserved F or W. A D gene is named only where the DNA matches it firmly. Rows may omit the clone size; those that give it use once, few, many or a size class.

d_call,v_call,clone_size,j_call,cdr3_aa,cdr3_nt
.,TRBV5-1,.,TRBJ2-7,CASSPRTGNSGEQYF,TGCGCCAGCAGCCCCCGGACGGGAAACTCGGGGGAGCAGTACTTC
.,TRBV7-9,many,TRBJ2-7,CASSLNGQSYEQYF,TGTGCCAGCAGCCTAAACGGACAGTCCTACGAGCAGTACTTC
TRBD1,TRBV14,few,TRBJ1-2,CASSQVTGYGYTF,TGTGCCAGCAGCCAAGTGACAGGGTATGGCTACACCTTC
TRBD1,TRBV11-2,many,TRBJ1-2,CASSMTGPRASREGYGYTF,TGTGCCAGCAGCATGACAGGGCCCCGAGCGAGTAGGGAGGGATATGGCTACACCTTC
.,TRBV7-6,.,TRBJ1-3,CASSFGEGVGNTIYF,TGTGCCAGCAGCTTTGGGGAGGGCGTGGGAAACACCATATATTTT
.,TRBV12-3/TRBV12-4,.,TRBJ2-1,CASEAVEPEQFF,TGTGCCAGCGAAGCGGTGGAGCCTGAGCAGTTCTTC
.,TRBV7-9,.,TRBJ2-5,CAGAGYQETQYF,TGTGCTGGGGCGGGTTACCAAGAGACCCAGTACTTC
TRBD1,TRBV4-3,.,TRBJ2-4,CASSQDVDRVIENIQYF,TGCGCCAGCAGCCAGGATGTCGACAGGGTGATCGAAAACATTCAGTACTTC
.,TRBV10-3,.,TRBJ1-2,CAISDEEGRTNYGYTF,TGTGCCATCAGTGATGAGGAGGGGAGAACTAACTATGGCTACACCTTC
TRBD1,TRBV27,.,TRBJ1-1,CASSSHRDRMNTEAFF,TGTGCCAGCAGTTCCCATAGGGACAGGATGAACACTGAAGCTTTCTTT